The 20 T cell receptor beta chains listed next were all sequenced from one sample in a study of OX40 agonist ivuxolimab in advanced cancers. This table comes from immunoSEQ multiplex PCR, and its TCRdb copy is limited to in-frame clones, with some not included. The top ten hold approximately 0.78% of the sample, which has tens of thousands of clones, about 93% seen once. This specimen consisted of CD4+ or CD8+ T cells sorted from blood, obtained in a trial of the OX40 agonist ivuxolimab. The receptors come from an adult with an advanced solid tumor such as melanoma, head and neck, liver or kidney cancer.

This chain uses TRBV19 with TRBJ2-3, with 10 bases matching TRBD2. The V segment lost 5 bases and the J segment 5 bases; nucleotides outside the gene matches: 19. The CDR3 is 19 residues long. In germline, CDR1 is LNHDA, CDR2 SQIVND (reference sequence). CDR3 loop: CASSGPLAGDQKGKDTQYF. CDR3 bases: TGTGCCAGTAGTGGCCCGCTAGCGGGAGACCAAAAGGGGAAAGATACGCAGTATTTT.

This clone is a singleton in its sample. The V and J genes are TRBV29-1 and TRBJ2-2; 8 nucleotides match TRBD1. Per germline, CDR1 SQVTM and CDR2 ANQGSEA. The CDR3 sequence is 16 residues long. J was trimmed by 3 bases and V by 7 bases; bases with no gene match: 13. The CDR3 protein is CSAVAWTGRYTGELFF. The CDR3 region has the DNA TGCAGCGCCGTGGCCTGGACAGGGAGATACACCGGGGAGCTGTTTTTT.

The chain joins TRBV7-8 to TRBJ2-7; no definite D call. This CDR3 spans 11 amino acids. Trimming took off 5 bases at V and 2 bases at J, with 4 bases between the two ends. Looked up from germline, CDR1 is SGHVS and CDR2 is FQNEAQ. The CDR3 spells CASSTTYEQYF. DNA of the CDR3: TGTGCCAGCAGCACCACCTACGAGCAGTACTTC.

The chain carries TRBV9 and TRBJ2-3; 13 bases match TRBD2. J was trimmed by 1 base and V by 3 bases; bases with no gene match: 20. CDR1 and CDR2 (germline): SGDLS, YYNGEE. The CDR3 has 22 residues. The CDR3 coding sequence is TGTGCCAGCAGCGCCGGGACGGGACTAGCGGGAACTTGGAGCGGTCGCACAGATACGCAGTATTTT. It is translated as CASSAGTGLAGTWSGRTDTQYF.

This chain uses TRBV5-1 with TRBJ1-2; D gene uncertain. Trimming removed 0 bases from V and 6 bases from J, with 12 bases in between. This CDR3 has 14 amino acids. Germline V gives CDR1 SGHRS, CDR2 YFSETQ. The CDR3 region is CASSLGRGGHGYTF. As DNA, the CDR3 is TGCGCCAGCAGCTTGGGACGAGGAGGTCATGGCTACACCTTC. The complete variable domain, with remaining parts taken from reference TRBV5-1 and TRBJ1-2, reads KAGVTQTPRYLIKTRGQQVTLSCSPISGHRSVSWYQQTPGQGLQFLFEYFSETQRNKGNFPGRFSGRQFSNSRSEMNVSTLELGDSALYLCASSLGRGGHGYTFGSGTRLTVV.

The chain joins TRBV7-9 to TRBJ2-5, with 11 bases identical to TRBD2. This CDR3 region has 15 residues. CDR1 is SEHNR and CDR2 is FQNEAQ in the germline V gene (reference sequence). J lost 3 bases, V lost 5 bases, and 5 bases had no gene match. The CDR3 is CASSRTSGLEETQYF. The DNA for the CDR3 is TGTGCCAGCAGCCGGACTAGCGGGTTGGAAGAGACCCAGTACTTC.

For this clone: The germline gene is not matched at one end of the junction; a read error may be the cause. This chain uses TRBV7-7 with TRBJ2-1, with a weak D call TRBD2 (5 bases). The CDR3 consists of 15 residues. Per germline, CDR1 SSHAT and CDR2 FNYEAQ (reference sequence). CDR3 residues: CASSLALANYNEQFF. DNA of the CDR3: TGTGCTAGCAGCTTAGCGTTGGCCAACTACAATGAGCAGTTCTTC.

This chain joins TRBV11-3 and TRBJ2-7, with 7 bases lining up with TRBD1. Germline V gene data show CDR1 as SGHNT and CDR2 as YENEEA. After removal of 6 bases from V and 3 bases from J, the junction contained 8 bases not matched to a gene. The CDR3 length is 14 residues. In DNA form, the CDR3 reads TGTGCCAGCAGTTCCAGACAGGGCTACTACGAGCAGTACTTC. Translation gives CASSSRQGYYEQYF.

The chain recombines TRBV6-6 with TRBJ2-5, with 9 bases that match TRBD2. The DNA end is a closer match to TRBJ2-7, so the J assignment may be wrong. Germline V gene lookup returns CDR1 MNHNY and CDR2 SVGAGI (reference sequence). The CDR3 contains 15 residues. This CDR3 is CASSSAGLAYSEQYF. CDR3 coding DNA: TGTGCCAGCAGTTCCGCGGGACTAGCATATTCCGAGCAGTACTTC.

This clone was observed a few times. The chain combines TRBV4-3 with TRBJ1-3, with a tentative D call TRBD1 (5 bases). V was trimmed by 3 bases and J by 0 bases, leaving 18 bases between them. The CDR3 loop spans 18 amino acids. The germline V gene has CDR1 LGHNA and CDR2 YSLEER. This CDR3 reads CASSQDIPRSHSGNTIYF. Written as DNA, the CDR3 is TGCGCCAGCAGCCAGGACATACCCAGGAGTCACTCTGGAAACACCATATATTTT.

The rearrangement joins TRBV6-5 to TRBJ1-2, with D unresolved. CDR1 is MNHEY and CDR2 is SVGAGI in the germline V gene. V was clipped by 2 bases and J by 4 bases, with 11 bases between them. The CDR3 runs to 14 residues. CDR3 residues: CASSYNPAFYGYTF. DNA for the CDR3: TGTGCCAGCAGTTACAATCCGGCGTTCTATGGCTACACCTTC.

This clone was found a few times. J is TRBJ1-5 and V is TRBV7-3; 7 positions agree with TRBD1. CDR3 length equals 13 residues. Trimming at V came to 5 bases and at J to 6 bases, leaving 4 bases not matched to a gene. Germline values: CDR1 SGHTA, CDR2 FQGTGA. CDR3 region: CASSHRGRQPQHF. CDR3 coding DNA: TGTGCCAGCAGCCACAGGGGACGTCAGCCCCAGCATTTT. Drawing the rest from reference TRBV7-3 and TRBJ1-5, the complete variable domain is GAGVSQTPSNKVTEKGKYVELRCDPISGHTALYWYRQSLGQGPEFLIYFQGTGAADDSGLPNDRFFAVRPEGSVSTLKIQRTERGDSAVYLCASSHRGRQPQHFGDGTRLSIL.

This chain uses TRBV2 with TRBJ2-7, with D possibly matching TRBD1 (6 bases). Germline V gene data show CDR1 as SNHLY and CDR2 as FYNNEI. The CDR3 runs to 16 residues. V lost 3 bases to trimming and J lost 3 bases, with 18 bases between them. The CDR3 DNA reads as TGTGCCAGCAGTGACGAAGTCCCGGACAGAGGCTACGAGCAGTACTTC. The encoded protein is CASSDEVPDRGYEQYF.

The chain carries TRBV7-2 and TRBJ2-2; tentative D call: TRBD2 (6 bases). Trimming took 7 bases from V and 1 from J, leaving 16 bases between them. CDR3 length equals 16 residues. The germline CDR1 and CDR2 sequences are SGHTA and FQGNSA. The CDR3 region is CASIPRGGMNTGELFF. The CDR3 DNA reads TGTGCCAGCATCCCGAGAGGCGGGATGAACACCGGGGAGCTGTTTTTT.

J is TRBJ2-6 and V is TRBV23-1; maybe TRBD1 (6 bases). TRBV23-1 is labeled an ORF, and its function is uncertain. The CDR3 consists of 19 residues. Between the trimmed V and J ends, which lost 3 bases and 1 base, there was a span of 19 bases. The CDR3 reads CASSHSIGKRGSGANVLTF. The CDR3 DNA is TGCGCCAGCAGTCACTCTATAGGGAAAAGGGGGTCTGGGGCCAACGTCCTGACTTTC.

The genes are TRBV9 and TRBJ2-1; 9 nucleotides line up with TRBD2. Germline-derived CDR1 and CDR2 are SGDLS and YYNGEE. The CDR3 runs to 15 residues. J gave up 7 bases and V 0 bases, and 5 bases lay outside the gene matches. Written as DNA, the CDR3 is TGTGCCAGCAGCGTAGGGCGGGAGGGTTTGAATGAGCAGTTCTTC. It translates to CASSVGREGLNEQFF.

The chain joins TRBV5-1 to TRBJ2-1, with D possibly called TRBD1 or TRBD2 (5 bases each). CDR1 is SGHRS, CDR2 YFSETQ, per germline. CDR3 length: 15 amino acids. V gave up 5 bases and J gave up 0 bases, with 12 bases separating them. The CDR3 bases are TGCGCCAGCAGGGGCTGGGGGTTCTCCTACAATGAGCAGTTCTTC. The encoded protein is CASRGWGFSYNEQFF.

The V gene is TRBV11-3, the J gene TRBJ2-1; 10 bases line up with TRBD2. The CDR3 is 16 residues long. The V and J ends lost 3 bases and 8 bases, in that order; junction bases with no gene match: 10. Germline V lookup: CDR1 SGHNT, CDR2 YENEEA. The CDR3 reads CASSFGSPSGSDEQFF. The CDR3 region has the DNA TGTGCCAGCAGCTTTGGTTCGCCTAGCGGGAGTGATGAGCAGTTCTTC.

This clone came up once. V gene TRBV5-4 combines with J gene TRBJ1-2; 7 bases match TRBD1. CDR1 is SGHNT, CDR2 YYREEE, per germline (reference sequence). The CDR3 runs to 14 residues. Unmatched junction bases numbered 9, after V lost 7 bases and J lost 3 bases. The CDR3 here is CASQLGQVDYGYTF. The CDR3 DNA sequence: TGTGCCAGCCAGCTTGGACAGGTCGACTATGGCTACACCTTC.

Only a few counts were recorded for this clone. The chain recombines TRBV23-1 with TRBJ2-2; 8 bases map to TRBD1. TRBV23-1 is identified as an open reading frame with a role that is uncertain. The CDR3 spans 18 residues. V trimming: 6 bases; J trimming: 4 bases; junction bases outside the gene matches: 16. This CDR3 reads CASSPCSRTGTSTGELFF. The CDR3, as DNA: TGCGCCAGCAGCCCTTGCTCTAGGACAGGGACAAGCACCGGGGAGCTGTTTTTT.